What follows are 8 T cell receptor beta chains derived from one specimen sequenced in a study of T cell changes during pregnancy in multiple sclerosis. Assay used: immunoSEQ multiplex PCR; TCRdb lists only in-frame clones, some missing. The sample has tens of thousands of clones; around 90% are singletons. The sample consisted of CD4+ T cells from peripheral blood mononuclear cells, taken in the second trimester of pregnancy. Receptors originate from a female donor with multiple sclerosis, enrolled in a pregnancy study.

The chain employs TRBV6-1 and TRBJ2-7; D is unresolved. V shed 7 bases and J shed 3 bases, with 7 bases lying between them. The CDR3 runs to 11 residues. CDR1 is MNHNS and CDR2 is SASEGT in the germline V gene. The CDR3 sequence: CASTLLYEQYF. CDR3 in DNA: TGTGCCAGCACCCTACTCTACGAGCAGTACTTC.

This clone was detected once. The CDR3, as DNA: TGTGCCAGCAGCGTCAATGTGGGCCGTGATCAGCCCCAGCATTTT. Translation gives CASSVNVGRDQPQHF. The chain couples TRBV9 to TRBJ1-5; D is undetermined. V lost 2 bases and J lost 5, with 14 bases in between. Germline V lookup: CDR1 SGDLS, CDR2 YYNGEE. The CDR3 loop spans 15 amino acids.

The V gene is TRBV7-3, the J gene TRBJ2-4; 8 bases align to TRBD1. V dropped 3 bases and J dropped 8; count of bases not matched to a gene: 15. Germline CDR1 is SGHTA and CDR2 is FQGTGA. This CDR3 spans 17 amino acids. CDR3 bases: TGTGCCAGCAGCTTTAGGGACAGGTCGCTGGTCAGGCACATTCAGTACTTC. Amino acid sequence: CASSFRDRSLVRHIQYF.

The rearrangement joins TRBV19 to TRBJ2-7, with 8 bases aligning to TRBD2. V lost 6 bases to trimming and J lost 0 bases; unmatched junction nucleotides: 10. From germline, CDR1 is LNHDA and CDR2 SQIVND (reference sequence). This CDR3 contains 16 residues. CDR3 nucleotides: TGTGCCAGTAGCTATATGGGACTAGGTGACTCCTACGAGCAGTACTTC. It specifies CASSYMGLGDSYEQYF.

DNA of the CDR3: TGTGCCAGCAGTTTATGGGGGACAAAAAGCTACGAGCAGTACTTC. As protein: CASSLWGTKSYEQYF. The J gene is TRBJ2-7, the V gene TRBV28, with TRBD1 as a possible D gene (6 bases). Germline loops: CDR1 MDHEN, CDR2 SYDVKM. This CDR3 comprises 15 residues. V gave up 0 bases and J gave up 3 bases, with 12 bases separating them.

This clone appeared once. V usage is TRBV18 and J usage is TRBJ2-1; 8 bases line up with TRBD2. Germline trimming cut 1 base from V and 7 bases from J; bases unmatched to any gene: 9. CDR3 length: 16 amino acids. CDR1 and CDR2 from the germline V gene are KGHSH and LQKENI. The DNA for the CDR3 is TGTGCCAGCTCACCACTAGCGGGGTCCTCGGGGAATGAGCAGTTCTTC. Its protein is CASSPLAGSSGNEQFF.

Only a few counts were recorded for this clone. The gene calls are TRBV19 and TRBJ1-4; 9 bases align to TRBD1. The CDR3 runs 16 residues. The junction had 15 bases not matched to a gene; V was cut back by 6 bases and J by 10 bases. CDR1 is LNHDA, CDR2 SQIVND, per germline (reference sequence). The CDR3 bases are TGTGCCAGTAGCCCCTCGCCGGGACAGGGCCCGGCAAAACTGTTTTTT. It codes for CASSPSPGQGPAKLFF.

The CDR3 DNA is TGTGCCAGCAGCGCGATAAAGGGCCTAGCGGGAGAGAGCACAGATACGCAGTATTTT. It yields the protein CASSAIKGLAGESTDTQYF. This sequence joins TRBV11-2 and TRBJ2-3, with 10 bases aligning to TRBD2. The CDR3 covers 19 residues. In germline, CDR1 is SGHAT, CDR2 FQNNGV. The V gene end was trimmed by 5 bases and the J gene end by 0 bases; junction bases not matched to a gene: 14. Drawing the rest from reference TRBV11-2 and TRBJ2-3, the complete variable domain is EAGVAQSPRYKIIEKRQSVAFWCNPISGHATLYWYQQILGQGPKLLIQFQNNGVVDDSQLPKDRFSAERLKGVDSTLKIQPAKLEDSAVYLCASSAIKGLAGESTDTQYFGPGTRLTVL.